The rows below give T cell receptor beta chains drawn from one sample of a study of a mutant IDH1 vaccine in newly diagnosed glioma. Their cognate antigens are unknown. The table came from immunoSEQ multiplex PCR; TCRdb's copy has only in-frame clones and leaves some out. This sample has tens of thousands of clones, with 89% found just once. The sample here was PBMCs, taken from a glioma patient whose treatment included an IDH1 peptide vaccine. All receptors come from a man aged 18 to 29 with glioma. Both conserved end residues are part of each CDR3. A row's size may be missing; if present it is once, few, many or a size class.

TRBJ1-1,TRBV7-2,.,CASSLKGPRNTEAFF
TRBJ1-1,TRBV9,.,CASSVAGQMNTEAFF
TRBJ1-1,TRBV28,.,CASSQGGYTEAFF
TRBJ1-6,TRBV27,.,CASSPDRQPSNSPLHF
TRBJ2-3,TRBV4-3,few,CASSQDLPFSTDTQYF
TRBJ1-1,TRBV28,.,CASSLGSGGNTEAFF
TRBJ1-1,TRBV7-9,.,CASSHSPEAFF
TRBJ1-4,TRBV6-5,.,CASSYQGGTNEKLFF
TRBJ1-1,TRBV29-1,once,CSVEDRSTTEAFF
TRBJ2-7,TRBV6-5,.,CASSYSIAGGSYEQYF
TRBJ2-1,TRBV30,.,CAWSPGPNEQFF
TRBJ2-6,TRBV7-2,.,CASSVNTRVVGANVLTF
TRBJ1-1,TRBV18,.,CASSPLIGDTEAFF
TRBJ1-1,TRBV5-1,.,CASSMGQGGSTEAFF
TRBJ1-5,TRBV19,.,CASWKGGNQPQHF
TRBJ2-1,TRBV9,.,CASSVETSYNEQFF